A selection of T cell receptor beta chains follows, all from one sample in a study of blood T cell repertoires in COVID-19. Assay: immunoSEQ multiplex PCR; the TCRdb copy retains only in-frame clones and omits some. The sample shows roughly 160,000 clones, roughly nine tenths of them seen only once. Sequencing input: peripheral blood. The receptors were sampled from a man aged 60-69 years with acute or convalescent COVID-19. Both conserved end residues are part of each CDR3. D genes are given only for firm matches. Clone size is stated in some rows and not others, as once, few, many or a class when expanded.

J gene	D gene	clone size	V gene	CDR3 protein	CDR3 DNA
TRBJ2-2	TRBD2	NA	TRBV4-3	CASSQSTSGSGELFF	TGCGCCAGCAGCCAATCGACTAGCGGGAGCGGGGAGCTGTTTTTT
TRBJ1-2	TRBD1	NA	TRBV24-1	CATSDPRTGFGGYTF	TGTGCCACCAGTGATCCCCGGACAGGGTTCGGTGGCTACACCTTC
TRBJ2-2	TRBD1	once	TRBV19	CASKQGAVNTGELFF	TGTGCCAGTAAACAGGGGGCAGTGAACACCGGGGAGCTGTTTTTT
TRBJ2-5	TRBD2	NA	TRBV11-2	CASSLRTRGSGETRYF	TGTGCCAGCAGCTTAAGGACACGGGGGAGCGGGGAGACCCGGTACTTC
TRBJ2-1	NA	NA	TRBV24-1	CATSEAGLSDEQFF	TGTGCCACCAGTGAGGCGGGACTCTCCGATGAGCAGTTCTTC
TRBJ2-2	TRBD1	NA	TRBV7-3	CASSLDRGSGELFF	TGTGCCAGCAGCTTAGACAGGGGATCCGGGGAGCTGTTTTTT
TRBJ1-3	NA	few	TRBV9	CASSVADRPPGNTIYF	TGTGCCAGCAGCGTAGCAGACAGACCACCTGGAAACACCATATATTTT
TRBJ1-2	NA	NA	TRBV29-1	CSVVDSLSREGYTF	TGCAGCGTTGTGGACAGTCTAAGCCGCGAGGGCTACACCTTC
TRBJ1-1	NA	NA	TRBV30	CAWRPGEGGVSDTEAFF	TGTGCCTGGAGGCCCGGGGAGGGAGGGGTATCGGACACTGAAGCTTTCTTT
TRBJ1-2	NA	NA	TRBV11-3	CASSLDPGHFTF	TGTGCCAGCAGCTTAGATCCGGGACATTTCACCTTC